The clone carrying this T cell receptor beta chain was seen only a few times. Its antigen is undetermined. The data belong to a study of CD8 T cells in ankylosing spondylitis. General observations from the study: Peripheral blood samples showed relatively rare disease-linked clones, and these clones were CD8+.

With 3 bases clipped from V and 3 bases from J, the junction kept 4 bases outside the gene matches. The length of the CDR3 is 13 residues. Germline CDR1 DFQATT, CDR2 SNEGSKA (reference sequence). Construction of TCR beta libraries was performed using quantitative 5'-RACE with molecular barcodes. TCRdb processed the 5' RACE reads anew with MiXCR; each CDR3 protein has one entry. The table has about 190,000 distinct CDR3 sequences, around 13% seen once. This chain connects TRBV20-1 to TRBJ2-7; TRBD1 agrees at 8 bases. Material for sequencing was blood, either unsorted or a sorted T cell fraction (not recorded which). The receptor comes from a female donor with ankylosing spondylitis or in good health (not recorded which). As DNA, the CDR3 is TGCAGTGCTAGCGGGACAGGCCTCTACGAGCAGTACTTC. Translated: CSASGTGLYEQYF.